This TCR beta chain is drawn from a study of shared clonotypes between healthy human individuals. Sequencing was performed with immunoSEQ multiplex PCR; in TCRdb, only in-frame clones are kept and a portion is missing. The data show roughly 2.2 million clones, with 80% to 95% seen just once and under 0.45% held by the top ten. The CDR3 covers 15 residues. Germline V gives CDR1 SGHRS, CDR2 YFSETQ. Trimming took off 5 bases at V and 5 bases at J, with 19 bases between the two ends. Overall study results and limits: Clonotypes not shared had lower generation probabilities than those common to all four donors. Relative to memory subsets, naive subsets generally showed larger estimated richness. The researchers took only blood, and tissue repertoires probably look different.

Details on this clone: Its target is unknown.

The rearrangement uses TRBV5-1 and TRBJ2-5; perhaps TRBD1 as D (6 bases). The sample taken for sequencing was naive CD4+ T cells from PBMCs. Subset of the sample: CD45RA+ positively selected. The TCR was taken from a man between 18 and 35 years old in good health. Some clones in this sample may be carry-over from other donors' samples. CDR3 sequence: CASRQNTGLGETQYF. Here the CDR3 DNA reads TGCGCCAGCAGGCAAAACACAGGGTTAGGGGAGACCCAGTACTTC.